These 26 T cell receptor beta chains share one sample of origin, sequenced in a study of regulatory and conventional T cells in RAG deficiency. TCRdb's table, derived via immunoSEQ multiplex PCR, lists solely in-frame clones and lacks some. This sample yields 6,000 to 7,500 clones, of which roughly 86% are seen a single time; around 13% belongs to the top ten. The data were also submitted as part of a second study, on regulatory T cells. That source adds: The PCR used 52 TRBV and 13 TRBJ primers.

Material for sequencing was CD8+ T cells sorted from blood. Receptor source: a human donor in good health.

This rearrangement joins TRBV7-3 to TRBJ2-5; D not certain. Trimming stripped 1 base from V and 7 bases from J, with 10 bases between. Germline CDR1 is SGHTA and CDR2 is FQGTGA. The CDR3 contains 13 residues. CDR3 DNA sequence: TGTGCCAGCAGCTTAAATCAGCGCGGGACCCAGTACTTC. Translation gives CASSLNQRGTQYF.

The chain is built from TRBV27 and TRBJ1-6; maybe TRBD1 (5 bases). Germline CDR1 and CDR2: MNHEY and SMNVEV (reference sequence). The V end lost 4 bases, the J end lost 3 bases, and 10 bases lay between the germline ends. The CDR3 is made up of 15 amino acids. Written as DNA, the CDR3 is TGTGCCAGCAGTTCCCGACAGATCTATAATTCACCCCTCCACTTT. Its translation is CASSSRQIYNSPLHF.

Only one count was recorded for this clone. This CDR3 is CSAVDRGDLFYGYTF. Here the CDR3 DNA reads TGCAGCGCTGTCGACAGGGGCGACTTGTTTTATGGCTACACCTTC. This rearrangement joins TRBV29-1 to TRBJ1-2; 8 nucleotides align to TRBD1. The V gene end was trimmed by 7 bases and the J gene end by 5 bases; junction bases not matched to a gene: 15. The CDR3 has 15 amino acids. From germline, CDR1 is SQVTM and CDR2 ANQGSEA. The whole variable domain, filled in from reference TRBV29-1 and TRBJ1-2, reads SAVISQKPSRDICQRGTSLTIQCQVDSQVTMMFWYRQQPGQSLTLIATANQGSEATYESGFVIDKFPISRPNLTFSTLTVSNMSPEDSSIYLCSAVDRGDLFYGYTFGSGTRLTVV.

The chain carries TRBV7-6 and TRBJ1-1, with 7 positions matching TRBD1. The junction had 7 bases not matched to a gene; V was cut back by 5 bases and J by 4 bases. Germline CDR1 and CDR2: SGHVS and FNYEAQ. The CDR3 totals 14 residues. CDR3 amino acids: CASSDPGTATEAFF. The CDR3 DNA sequence: TGTGCCAGCAGCGACCCGGGGACAGCCACTGAAGCTTTCTTT.

The gene calls are TRBV6-5 and TRBJ2-3, with TRBD2 identical over 10 bases. CDR1 is MNHEY, CDR2 SVGAGI, per germline. This CDR3 comprises 15 residues. The junction had 3 bases not matched to a gene; V was cut back by 5 bases and J by 1 base. CDR3 DNA: TGTGCCAGCAGTGGTCTAGCGGGGGGCACAGATACGCAGTATTTT. Encoded protein: CASSGLAGGTDTQYF.

The genes are TRBV15 and TRBJ1-5, with a possible D match to TRBD1 (6 bases). Between the trimmed V and J ends, which lost 0 bases and 4 bases, there was a span of 19 bases. This CDR3 spans 18 amino acids. Looked up from germline, CDR1 is LNHNV and CDR2 is YYDKDF (reference sequence). Here the CDR3 reads CATSREDRDTGRNQPQHF. The CDR3 bases are TGTGCCACCAGCAGAGAAGACCGGGACACCGGGAGAAATCAGCCCCAGCATTTT.

CDR3 DNA: TGTGCCAGCAGTCCCCCGGGACAGGGGGTCTACAATGAGCAGTTCTTC. Translated: CASSPPGQGVYNEQFF. The J gene is TRBJ2-1, the V gene TRBV27; 11 bases are shared with TRBD1. The length of the CDR3 is 16 residues. Germline V gives CDR1 MNHEY, CDR2 SMNVEV (reference sequence). After removal of 5 bases from V and 3 bases from J, the junction contained 6 bases not matched to a gene.

The chain has TRBV6-1 and TRBJ2-7, with D unresolved. Germline CDR1 is MNHNS and CDR2 is SASEGT. This CDR3 contains 10 residues. Trimming took 2 bases from V and 4 from J, leaving 0 bases between them. In DNA, the CDR3 is TGTGCCAGCAGTGAATACGAGCAGTACTTC. It is translated as CASSEYEQYF.

J is TRBJ2-1 and V is TRBV28, with TRBD2 as a possible D gene (6 bases). The ends were cut back, 5 bases at V and 7 bases at J, with 21 bases in the middle. This CDR3 spans 16 amino acids. CDR1 is MDHEN and CDR2 is SYDVKM in the germline V gene. This CDR3 is CASSILPRLDLNEQFF. The CDR3 coding sequence is TGTGCCAGCAGTATATTGCCGAGACTAGACTTAAATGAGCAGTTCTTC.

This clone came up once. This sequence joins TRBV9 and TRBJ2-1; D might be TRBD1 (6 bases). The CDR3 length is 15 residues. Trimming pared 0 bases from V and 5 bases from J, leaving 12 bases between. Looked up from germline, CDR1 is SGDLS and CDR2 is YYNGEE. CDR3 in DNA: TGTGCCAGCAGCGTAGGAGGGGACATAAACAATGAGCAGTTCTTC. Translation gives CASSVGGDINNEQFF.

This chain connects TRBV30 to TRBJ1-1; D remains unclear. This CDR3 is built from 10 residues. Trimming stripped 5 bases from V and 7 bases from J, with 8 bases between. Germline CDR1 GTSNPN, CDR2 SVGIG (reference sequence). The CDR3 coding sequence is TGTGCCTGGGGTGGGCTTGAAGCTTTCTTT. Translating it yields CAWGGLEAFF.

The chain is built from TRBV19 and TRBJ2-2; no firm D call. CDR3 size: 11 residues. Germline V gene data show CDR1 as LNHDA and CDR2 as SQIVND (reference sequence). The V and J ends lost 7 bases and 5 bases respectively, with 5 bases between them. The CDR3 nucleotides are TGTGCCAGTACTAGAACCGGGGAGCTGTTTTTT. Translated: CASTRTGELFF.

The V gene is TRBV30, the J gene TRBJ2-2; D unclear. V was pared by 5 bases and J by 1 base, with 8 bases between. Germline lookup yields CDR1 GTSNPN and CDR2 SVGIG (reference sequence). There are 13 residues in the CDR3. The CDR3 bases are TGTGCCTGGGCCTACTTGAACACCGGGGAGCTGTTTTTT. Its translation is CAWAYLNTGELFF.

The chain joins TRBV6-6 to TRBJ2-7; D is uncertain. V lost 5 bases to trimming and J lost 5 bases, with 7 bases between them. In germline, CDR1 is MNHNY, CDR2 SVGAGI (reference sequence). The CDR3 extends over 11 amino acids. Here the CDR3 DNA reads TGTGCCAGCAGTCAAGGGAACGAGCAGTACTTC. Its translation is CASSQGNEQYF.

The genes are TRBV20-1 and TRBJ2-1; D possibly corresponds to TRBD2 (5 bases). CDR1 and CDR2 from the germline V gene are DFQATT and SNEGSKA (reference sequence). V was shortened by 7 bases and J by 8 bases, with 9 bases between the two germline ends. The CDR3 length is 10 residues. The CDR3 coding sequence is TGCAGTGTGGGTAGCGATGAGCAGTTCTTC. It translates to CSVGSDEQFF.

This clone was detected only once. This chain joins TRBV4-1 and TRBJ1-4; TRBD1 agrees at 7 bases. CDR1 is MGHRA, CDR2 YSYEKL, per germline. Germline trimming cut 4 bases from V and 4 bases from J; bases unmatched to any gene: 9. This CDR3 comprises 16 residues. CDR3 sequence reads: CASSPIPTGFNEKLFF. The CDR3 DNA reads as TGCGCCAGCAGCCCGATCCCGACAGGGTTTAATGAAAAACTGTTTTTT.

The chain uses TRBV5-1 and TRBJ2-1; a possible D gene is TRBD2 (6 bases). This CDR3 contains 15 residues. CDR1 is SGHRS, CDR2 YFSETQ, per germline. V dropped 1 base and J dropped 3 bases, with 11 bases sitting between them. The CDR3 nucleotides are TGCGCCAGCAGCTTGATCGGCGGGGTCTACAATGAGCAGTTCTTC. Translating it yields CASSLIGGVYNEQFF.

This clone was detected once. The gene calls are TRBV7-3 and TRBJ1-6; D gene unclear. Germline V CDR1 and CDR2: SGHTA, FQGTGA. The ends were cut back, 4 bases at V and 2 bases at J, with 12 bases in the middle. The CDR3 extends over 16 amino acids. CDR3 sequence (DNA): TGTGCCAGCAGCTCCGGACCAAGCACCTATAATTCACCCCTCCACTTT. Translating gives CASSSGPSTYNSPLHF. Full variable domain (rest looked up from reference TRBV7-3 and TRBJ1-6): GAGVSQTPSNKVTEKGKYVELRCDPISGHTALYWYRQSLGQGPEFLIYFQGTGAADDSGLPNDRFFAVRPEGSVSTLKIQRTERGDSAVYLCASSSGPSTYNSPLHFGNGTRLTVT.

The chain carries TRBV5-6 and TRBJ1-1; D not certain. The germline V and J ends were trimmed by 5 bases and 6 bases, with 17 bases remaining between them. The germline gives CDR1 SGHDT, CDR2 YYEEEE. CDR3 length: 14 amino acids. The CDR3 loop is CASSPFRDGAEAFF. The CDR3 DNA is TGTGCCAGCAGTCCGTTCCGGGATGGCGCTGAAGCTTTCTTT.

The chain uses TRBV7-2 and TRBJ2-3; 9 bases match TRBD2. This CDR3 contains 14 residues. With V trimmed by 8 bases and J by 1 base, 4 bases remained unmatched. Germline loops: CDR1 SGHTA, CDR2 FQGNSA. The CDR3 region is CASVSSGGTDTQYF. Here the CDR3 DNA reads TGTGCCAGCGTATCTAGCGGGGGCACAGATACGCAGTATTTT.

This clone came up once. CDR3 sequence reads: CASSFPLGESGQYF. Here the CDR3 DNA reads TGTGCCAGCAGTTTCCCCTTGGGGGAGTCCGGGCAGTACTTC. The chain has TRBV28 and TRBJ2-7; D tentatively reads TRBD1 or TRBD2 (5 bases each). Trimming left V 3 bases short and J 9 bases short, with 18 bases between. Germline assignment: CDR1 MDHEN and CDR2 SYDVKM. The CDR3 consists of 14 residues.

The gene calls are TRBV6-5 and TRBJ2-7; 10 nucleotides line up with TRBD1. Germline V gene sequence: CDR1 MNHEY, CDR2 SVGAGI. V was clipped by 0 bases and J by 4 bases; unmatched bases: 3. CDR3 size: 15 residues. CDR3 in DNA: TGTGCCAGCAGTTACTCCCGGGACAGGGGTTACGAGCAGTACTTC. Translation gives CASSYSRDRGYEQYF.

The chain links TRBV6-5 to TRBJ2-1; 7 bases are shared with TRBD2. The CDR3 covers 15 residues. In germline, CDR1 is MNHEY, CDR2 SVGAGI. V trimming: 4 bases; J trimming: 4 bases; junction bases outside the gene matches: 7. Here the CDR3 reads CASSSLTSRYNEQFF. DNA for the CDR3: TGTGCCAGCAGTTCGTTGACTAGCAGATACAATGAGCAGTTCTTC.

The chain carries TRBV29-1 and TRBJ1-1, with D maybe TRBD1 (5 bases). The V end was cut by 8 bases, the J end by 3 bases, with 16 bases between. CDR1 and CDR2 from the germline V gene are SQVTM and ANQGSEA. This CDR3 comprises 13 residues. The CDR3 region has the DNA TGCAGCTTCCTCCGTGGGGGGTACACTGAAGCTTTCTTT. Residues: CSFLRGGYTEAFF.

This clone was seen only once. The CDR3 spells CASSLGQNTGELFF. CDR3 DNA: TGTGCCAGCAGCCTGGGACAGAACACCGGGGAGCTGTTTTTT. The gene calls are TRBV5-6 and TRBJ2-2, with TRBD1 as a possible D gene (6 bases). The CDR3 sequence is 14 residues long. Germline CDR1 reads SGHDT; CDR2 reads YYEEEE. Trimming took off 4 bases at V and 1 base at J, with 8 bases between the two ends.

The rearrangement joins TRBV4-2 to TRBJ1-4; 9 bases match TRBD1. The CDR3 has 17 residues. CDR1 is LGHNA and CDR2 is YNFKEQ in the germline V gene. J gave up 7 bases and V 4 bases, and 13 bases lay outside the gene matches. CDR3 amino acids: CASSRSLGTGIFEKLFF. The DNA of the CDR3 is TGTGCCAGCAGCCGTTCCTTAGGGACAGGGATTTTTGAAAAACTGTTTTTT.